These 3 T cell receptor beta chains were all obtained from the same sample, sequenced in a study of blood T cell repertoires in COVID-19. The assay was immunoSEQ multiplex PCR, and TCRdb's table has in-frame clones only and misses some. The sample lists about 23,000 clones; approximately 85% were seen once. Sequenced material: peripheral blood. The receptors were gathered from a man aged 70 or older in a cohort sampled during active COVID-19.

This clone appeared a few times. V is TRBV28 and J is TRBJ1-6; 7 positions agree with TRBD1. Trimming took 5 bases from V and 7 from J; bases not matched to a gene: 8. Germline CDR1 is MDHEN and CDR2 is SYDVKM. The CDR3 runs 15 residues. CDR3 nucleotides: TGTGCCAGCAGTGCCCCTCGGGGACAGAATTCACCCCTCCACTTT. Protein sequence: CASSAPRGQNSPLHF.

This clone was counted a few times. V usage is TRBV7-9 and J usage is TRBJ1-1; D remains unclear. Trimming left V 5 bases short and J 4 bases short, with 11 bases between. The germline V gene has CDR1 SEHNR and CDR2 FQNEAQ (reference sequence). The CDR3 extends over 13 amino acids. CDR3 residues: CASSEGGSTEAFF. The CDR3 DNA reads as TGTGCCAGCAGCGAGGGTGGGAGCACTGAAGCTTTCTTT.

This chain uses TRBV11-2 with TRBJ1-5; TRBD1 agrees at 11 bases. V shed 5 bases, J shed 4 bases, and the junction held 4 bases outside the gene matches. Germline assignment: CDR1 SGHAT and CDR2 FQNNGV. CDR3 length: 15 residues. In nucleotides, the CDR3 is TGTGCCAGCAGCCGGACAGGGGGCTTTAATCAGCCCCAGCATTTT. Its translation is CASSRTGGFNQPQHF.